The present T cell receptor (beta chain) was sequenced within a study of cytomegalovirus exposure and HLA in healthy donors. Worth noting for this clone: No antigen is known for it.

Repertoires were generated with immunoSEQ multiplex PCR, while TCRdb's copy carries only in-frame clones and drops some. The sample yields around 300,000 clones, about 85% seen once. General study findings and limits: Rarity held for most TCR sequences, but there were some public TCRs that occurred in many donors. According to the study, roughly 160 TCR beta chains were cytomegalovirus-associated.

The V end lost 4 bases, the J end lost 2 bases, and 15 bases lay between the germline ends. The CDR3 contains 15 residues. Germline-derived CDR1 and CDR2 are SNHLY and FYNNEI. The TCR originated in a woman in her thirties in good health and CMV-seropositive. The rearrangement uses TRBV2 and TRBJ2-7, with a possible D match to TRBD2 (5 bases). Sequenced material: PBMCs. DNA for the CDR3: TGTGCCAGCAGTGGGTTTGAGGGTCCCACCTACGAGCAGTACTTC. Its translation: CASSGFEGPTYEQYF.